This TCR beta chain was profiled in a study of blood T cell repertoires in COVID-19. Study information: T cells, B-cell-depleted T cells, or PBMCs provided the cDNA or gDNA that served as material.

Living in about two dozen US areas, the participants were between roughly 18 and 95 years of age. Clinical history as reported by participants underpinned cohort assignment. The CDR3 spans 15 residues. Between the trimmed V and J ends, which lost 1 base and 3 bases, there was a span of 11 bases. CDR1 SGHVS and CDR2 FQNEAQ come from the germline V gene. Sequenced by immunoSEQ multiplex PCR; TCRdb stores in-frame clones only, minus some. The data show 220,000 or so clones, with around 84% seen just once and approximately 6.6% held by the top ten. V usage is TRBV7-8 and J usage is TRBJ2-3; D is possibly TRBD2 (5 bases). This TCR came from a woman between 40 and 50 years old who had recovered from COVID-19. Sequenced material: PBMCs or T cells enriched from blood (not recorded which). As DNA, the CDR3 is TGTGCCAGCAGCTTAGTGGTCTCGGGGACAGATACGCAGTATTTT. Translating gives CASSLVVSGTDTQYF.